The entry that follows covers one T cell receptor beta chain sequence. Its antigen is unidentified. Subsets of CD8+ T cells were each sorted in triplicate at roughly 300,000 cells apiece. The data derive from a study of CXCR3-negative and CXCR3-positive naive CD8 T cells. 5' RACE with UMI labels generated the TRB cDNA libraries. TCRdb derives one entry per CDR3 protein from the 5' RACE reads, leaving out DNA. Here the sample table reports over 70,000 distinct CDR3 sequences. General study points: After cryopreservation, CXCR3 expression dropped partially; most assays used fresh PBMCs. Hydrophobicity was higher for TRB CDR3s found in CXCR3-positive naive cells than in CXCR3-negative naive cells.

The CDR3 has 16 residues. The chain employs TRBV12-3 or TRBV12-4 and TRBJ2-3; the TCRdb call, TRBD1, lacks DNA for checking. The TCR comes from a human donor in good health. Some clones in this sample may be carry-over from other donors' samples. Sequences were obtained from naive CXCR3+ CD8+ T cells from blood. Subset meaning: CD45RO-CCR7+CD27+CD95- naive CD8+ T cells expressing CXCR3 (TNR3+). The chain's CDR3 is CASSLTGQTEEDTQYF.